Below, 32 T cell receptor beta chains from the same sample are listed, as sequenced in a study of response to subunit inactivated influenza vaccine. TCRdb re-analysed the RT-PCR reads in MiXCR, keeping a single row per CDR3 protein. This sample has about 700,000 distinct CDR3 sequences, with 14% found just once. The material sequenced was PBMCs from blood, taken 14 days before vaccination. Receptors originate from a middle-aged man who received an inactivated influenza vaccine.

DNA for the CDR3: TGTGCCAGCCATACCGGGGTCCACAATCAGCCCCAGCATTTT. Its protein product is CASHTGVHNQPQHF. This rearrangement joins TRBV12-3 or TRBV12-4 to TRBJ1-5; the D is unclear. The CDR3 is 14 amino acids. Trimming stripped 8 bases from V and 3 bases from J, with 14 bases between.

This clonotype was detected many times. The chain combines TRBV7-9 with TRBJ2-1; 12 bases are a match to TRBD2. This CDR3 is 16 amino acids long. J gave up 5 bases and V 7 bases, and 9 bases lay outside the gene matches. Germline CDR1 and CDR2: SEHNR and FQNEAQ (reference sequence). Here the CDR3 reads CASILAGGPWDNEQFF. CDR3 DNA: TGTGCCAGCATCCTAGCGGGAGGGCCTTGGGACAATGAGCAGTTCTTC.

The J gene is TRBJ2-3, the V gene TRBV11-1; TRBD2 matches at 8 bases. J was trimmed by 0 bases and V by 3 bases; bases with no gene match: 20. Germline CDR1 reads SGHAT; CDR2 reads FQDESV (reference sequence). This CDR3 is built from 21 residues. The CDR3 is CASSFVLGRGLGLTSTDTQYF. CDR3 nucleotides: TGTGCCAGCAGCTTTGTCCTAGGCAGGGGACTAGGACTGACTAGCACAGATACGCAGTATTTT.

The chain employs TRBV4-2 and TRBJ2-7; D is unresolved. Trimming took 0 bases from V and 7 from J, leaving 16 bases between them. Germline CDR1 and CDR2: LGHNA and YNFKEQ. This CDR3 is built from 15 residues. CDR3 DNA sequence: TGTGCCAGCAGCCAAGAGAAGTGGGGTGCCGGGGAGCAGTACTTC. Its translation: CASSQEKWGAGEQYF.

In this sample, this clonotype turned up many times. J is TRBJ2-7 and V is TRBV5-1; perhaps D is TRBD1 or TRBD2 (5 bases each). CDR1 SGHRS and CDR2 YFSETQ come from the germline V gene. The CDR3 loop spans 13 amino acids. The V and J ends lost 4 bases and 4 bases respectively, with 12 bases between them. Written as DNA, the CDR3 is TGCGCCAGCAGCATAGGGACCGCTTACGAGCAGTACTTC. Translated: CASSIGTAYEQYF.

J is TRBJ2-5 and V is TRBV6-5; D is unclear. Trimming left V 0 bases short and J 5 bases short, with 16 bases between. Germline V gene sequence: CDR1 MNHEY, CDR2 SVGAGI. The CDR3 loop spans 16 amino acids. The CDR3 sequence: CASSYSRPPIRETQYF. As DNA, the CDR3 is TGTGCCAGCAGTTACTCACGACCGCCGATCCGGGAGACCCAGTACTTC.

The CDR3 DNA follows: TGTGCCAGCAGCCAGGGAAACGGACAGCCGGGGGGATACGAGCAGTACTTC. Amino acid sequence: CASSQGNGQPGGYEQYF. The chain combines TRBV3-1 with TRBJ2-7; possible D gene TRBD2, 7 bases. This CDR3 is built from 17 residues. V was clipped by 3 bases and J by 4 bases, with 22 bases between them. Germline values: CDR1 LGHDT, CDR2 YNNKEL (reference sequence).

The chain links TRBV4-2 to TRBJ2-3, with 7 positions matching TRBD1. CDR1 and CDR2 from the germline V gene are LGHNA and YNFKEQ. After removal of 1 base from V and 5 bases from J, the junction contained 12 bases not matched to a gene. This CDR3 is built from 17 residues. The CDR3 DNA reads TGTGCCAGCAGCCAAGGGCTTGACAGGGCGGTTAGAGATACGCAGTATTTT. Translation: CASSQGLDRAVRDTQYF.

V and J are TRBV21-1 and TRBJ1-5; the table's D call, TRBD1, has no DNA check behind it. TRBV21-1 is listed as a pseudogene. The CDR3 is 18 amino acids. The CDR3 protein is CASSKVFKGGRGNQPQHF. Written as DNA, the CDR3 is TGTGCCAGCAGCAAAGTTTTTAAAGGGGGTCGGGGCAATCAGCCCCAGCATTTT.

This clonotype was observed a handful of times. The chain recombines TRBV7-3 with TRBJ2-2; 10 bases align to TRBD2. The length of the CDR3 is 19 residues. V lost 1 base, J lost 5 bases, and 13 bases stayed unmatched. Germline V lookup: CDR1 SGHTA, CDR2 FQGTGA. Here the CDR3 reads CASSLKYVLAGANTGELFF. Here the CDR3 DNA reads TGTGCCAGCAGCTTAAAATACGTCCTAGCGGGAGCAAATACCGGGGAGCTGTTTTTT.

There are a few counts of this clonotype. The chain is built from TRBV20-1 and TRBJ2-5; 7 bases match TRBD1. This CDR3 has 12 residues. In germline, CDR1 is DFQATT, CDR2 SNEGSKA (reference sequence). Trimming at V came to 5 bases and at J to 6 bases, leaving 6 bases not matched to a gene. CDR3 sequence: CSALDREKTQYF. The CDR3 DNA is TGCAGTGCTCTCGACAGGGAAAAGACCCAGTACTTC.

There are many counts of this clonotype. Its ends do not fully match the called genes, so a read error is possible. The chain couples TRBV4-2 to TRBJ2-3; D is uncertain. Germline V CDR1 and CDR2: LGHNA, YNFKEQ. CDR3 size: 14 residues. The CDR3 nucleotides read TGCGCCAGCAGCCAAGATGCTAGCACAGATACGCAGTATTTT. It encodes CASSQDASTDTQYF.

This sequence joins TRBV6-2 or TRBV6-3 and TRBJ2-7; a possible D gene is TRBD2 (6 bases). Trimming shortened V by 0 bases and J by 0 bases, and 15 bases separated the two germline ends. This CDR3 spans 17 amino acids. Germline CDR1 and CDR2: MNHEY and SVGEGT. This chain's CDR3 is CASSYSTGGEISYEQYF. The CDR3 DNA sequence: TGTGCCAGCAGTTACTCTACAGGAGGGGAGATCTCCTACGAGCAGTACTTC.

This rearrangement joins TRBV5-1 to TRBJ2-1, with 9 positions matching TRBD1. The CDR3 length is 16 residues. From germline, CDR1 is SGHRS and CDR2 YFSETQ. With V trimmed by 2 bases and J by 4 bases, 7 bases remained unmatched. The chain's CDR3 is CASSFLGTGRYNEQFF. The CDR3 nucleotides read TGCGCCAGCAGCTTTCTCGGGACAGGGAGATACAATGAGCAGTTCTTC.

A few counts support this clonotype. V usage is TRBV12-3 or TRBV12-4 and J usage is TRBJ2-7, with D hard to call. CDR3 length: 11 residues. The V end lost 6 bases, the J end lost 9 bases, and 12 bases lay between the germline ends. CDR3 in DNA: TGTGCCAGCAGCAGTTCCTTCTGGCAGTACTTC. This sequence encodes CASSSSFWQYF.

This clonotype was detected only a few times. The chain employs TRBV6-1 and TRBJ2-1; perhaps TRBD1 as D (5 bases). The germline V gene has CDR1 MNHNS and CDR2 SASEGT. This CDR3 is built from 16 residues. V lost 0 bases and J lost 0, with 9 bases in between. The CDR3 here is CASSEAQTVSYNEQFF. CDR3 bases: TGTGCCAGCAGTGAAGCGCAGACAGTCTCCTACAATGAGCAGTTCTTC.

The chain carries TRBV20-1 and TRBJ2-5; tentative D call: TRBD2 (6 bases). Germline lookup yields CDR1 DFQATT and CDR2 SNEGSKA (reference sequence). The CDR3 runs 14 residues. The ends were cut back, 6 bases at V and 2 bases at J, with 16 bases in the middle. The CDR3 DNA is TGCAGTGCGCGTAGGCCTAGCGCTCAAGAGACCCAGTACTTC. Protein sequence: CSARRPSAQETQYF.

This clonotype was seen at least ten times. J is TRBJ2-7 and V is TRBV5-1, with D perhaps matching TRBD2 (6 bases). V lost 5 bases and J 0 bases, leaving 12 bases between the germline ends. The CDR3 extends over 14 amino acids. Germline-derived CDR1 and CDR2 are SGHRS and YFSETQ. CDR3 in DNA: TGCGCCAGCAGGATAGCGGCAGACTCCTACGAGCAGTACTTC. This encodes CASRIAADSYEQYF.

This clonotype was seen a handful of times. V and J are TRBV4-2 and TRBJ1-5; a possible D gene is TRBD1 (6 bases). V lost 4 bases and J 4 bases, leaving 17 bases between the germline ends. This CDR3 has 16 amino acids. Germline lookup yields CDR1 LGHNA and CDR2 YNFKEQ. CDR3 loop: CASSPLTRGRNQPQHF. The CDR3 bases are TGTGCCAGCAGCCCTTTAACCAGGGGTAGGAATCAGCCCCAGCATTTT.

The genes are TRBV4-2 and TRBJ2-5; D unresolved. This CDR3 has 15 amino acids. V dropped 1 base and J dropped 2 bases, with 11 bases sitting between them. Germline V gene data show CDR1 as LGHNA and CDR2 as YNFKEQ. CDR3 coding DNA: TGTGCCAGCAGCCAAGCATTGGCATCACAAGAGACCCAGTACTTC. Translated, it gives CASSQALASQETQYF.

This clonotype was counted a few times. This chain joins TRBV5-1 and TRBJ1-4, with TRBD1 matching 7 bases. CDR3 size: 16 residues. V was clipped by 3 bases and J by 6 bases; unmatched bases: 11. Per germline, CDR1 SGHRS and CDR2 YFSETQ. CDR3 in amino acids: CASSWTGRDSYEKLFF. CDR3 bases: TGCGCCAGCAGCTGGACCGGCCGGGACAGCTATGAAAAACTGTTTTTT.

This sequence joins TRBV7-8 and TRBJ2-2; 8 positions agree with TRBD2. This CDR3 has 16 residues. J gave up 4 bases and V 5 bases, and 9 bases lay outside the gene matches. Germline V gene lookup returns CDR1 SGHVS and CDR2 FQNEAQ. CDR3 nucleotides: TGTGCCAGCAGCCCCCCGTCCCGGGGGGGCACCGGGGAGCTGTTTTTT. Its protein is CASSPPSRGGTGELFF. The full variable domain, completed using reference TRBV7-8 and TRBJ2-2, is GAGVSQSPRYKVAKRGQDVALRCDPISGHVSLFWYQQALGQGPEFLTYFQNEAQLDKSGLPSDRFFAERPEGSVSTLKIQRTQQEDSAVYLCASSPPSRGGTGELFFGEGSRLTVL.

This clonotype has only a few counts. The chain couples TRBV5-1 to TRBJ2-1, with 7 bases fitting TRBD2. Germline V gene sequence: CDR1 SGHRS, CDR2 YFSETQ. The CDR3 covers 15 residues. After removal of 3 bases from V and 2 bases from J, the junction contained 5 bases not matched to a gene. The CDR3 sequence is CASSSGLDTYNEQFF. The CDR3 nucleotides are TGCGCCAGCAGCTCCGGACTAGATACCTACAATGAGCAGTTCTTC.

This clonotype has a handful of counts. V is TRBV10-2 and J is TRBJ2-5, with D possibly being TRBD1 or TRBD2 (6 bases each). The germline gives CDR1 WSHSY, CDR2 SAAADI. The germline V and J ends were trimmed by 2 bases and 3 bases, with 13 bases remaining between them. This CDR3 is built from 15 residues. The CDR3 is CASSEGGPKEETQYF. The CDR3 DNA follows: TGCGCCAGCAGTGAGGGGGGGCCGAAGGAAGAGACCCAGTACTTC.

The rearrangement joins TRBV7-8 to TRBJ2-1; possibly TRBD1 for D (5 bases). Trimming pared 2 bases from V and 3 bases from J, leaving 11 bases between. The germline V gene has CDR1 SGHVS and CDR2 FQNEAQ. The CDR3 spans 15 residues. CDR3 amino acids: CASSLRTQLYNEQFF. As DNA, the CDR3 is TGTGCCAGCAGCTTACGGACACAGCTCTACAATGAGCAGTTCTTC.

The sample holds a few counts of this clonotype. The CDR3 DNA follows: TGCGCCAGCAGCCAAGCAGGGTCCGTGGTTGGAATTGGCAAAAACATTCAGTACTTC. Its translation: CASSQAGSVVGIGKNIQYF. This chain joins TRBV4-1 and TRBJ2-4; D perhaps matches TRBD1 (5 bases). V lost 1 base and J lost 3, with 22 bases in between. Germline V CDR1 and CDR2: MGHRA, YSYEKL. The CDR3 covers 19 residues.

The rearrangement uses TRBV27 and TRBJ2-7, with D maybe TRBD1 (5 bases). The CDR3 consists of 15 residues. The germline V gene encodes CDR1 MNHEY and CDR2 SMNVEV (reference sequence). Deletions cut 3 bases from V and 0 bases from J, with 12 bases between. This CDR3 reads CASSLNGASSYEQYF. The CDR3 bases are TGTGCCAGCAGTTTGAATGGGGCTAGCTCCTACGAGCAGTACTTC.

This chain joins TRBV4-2 and TRBJ2-7; TRBD2 is a possible D gene (6 bases). V was clipped by 0 bases and J by 0 bases, with 9 bases between them. The CDR3 is made up of 15 amino acids. Germline lookup yields CDR1 LGHNA and CDR2 YNFKEQ. CDR3 sequence reads: CASSQEPGSSYEQYF. As DNA, the CDR3 is TGTGCCAGCAGCCAAGAGCCCGGGAGCTCCTACGAGCAGTACTTC.

This clonotype was seen repeatedly, ten times or more. The chain links TRBV12-3 or TRBV12-4 to TRBJ1-5; possible D gene TRBD1, 6 bases. Trimming removed 3 bases at V and 4 bases at J, with 10 bases between. The CDR3 is made up of 14 amino acids. The CDR3 here is CASSFAGDNQPQHF. The CDR3 nucleotides are TGTGCCAGCAGTTTCGCAGGGGATAATCAGCCCCAGCATTTT.

The V gene is TRBV7-8, the J gene TRBJ2-7; no definite D call. Trimming removed 5 bases at V and 5 bases at J, with 16 bases between. CDR3 length: 14 residues. The germline V gene has CDR1 SGHVS and CDR2 FQNEAQ. CDR3: CASSTTDEGNEQYF. Written as DNA, the CDR3 is TGTGCCAGCAGCACAACGGACGAAGGAAACGAGCAGTACTTC.

This chain uses TRBV14 with TRBJ1-6; D remains unclear. The CDR3 runs 14 residues. Germline CDR1 is SGHDN and CDR2 is FVKESK. Trimming shortened V by 6 bases and J by 2 bases, and 8 bases separated the two germline ends. The CDR3 DNA reads as TGTGCCAGCAGTGAGTTCGCCTATAATTCACCCCTCCACTTT. Amino acids: CASSEFAYNSPLHF.

This clonotype was recorded a few times. This chain uses TRBV27 with TRBJ2-1; TRBD1 agrees at 10 bases. The CDR3 has 15 amino acids. Germline-derived CDR1 and CDR2 are MNHEY and SMNVEV (reference sequence). J was trimmed by 6 bases and V by 3 bases; bases with no gene match: 5. The DNA for the CDR3 is TGTGCCAGCAGTTTGGTGGGACAGGGGATCAATGAGCAGTTCTTC. Amino acid sequence: CASSLVGQGINEQFF.